Included here is one T cell receptor (beta chain) sequence, with context. This clonotype was counted between two and nine times. It lacks a known antigen. No per-base quality is available; no much larger clone lies one base away. The sample belongs to a study of response to subunit inactivated influenza vaccine (dated by TCRdb to between 2018 and 2020). Looking at the study overall: To follow how T cells responded to a trivalent subunit inactivated influenza vaccine, the researchers relied on deep quantitative profiling of the T cell receptor repertoire.

The method was RT-PCR. Sequencing relied on an Illumina HiSeq 2500. TCRdb reanalyzed the raw reads on its own, using fastp at Q25 for trimming and MiXCR for clone calling, and kept in-frame beta chains. Every distinct CDR3 protein forms one entry, paired with its most common genes and DNA. In this sample the table shows around 760,000 distinct CDR3 sequences, 14% of which occur a single time. The ten largest clonotypes hold approximately 7% of the sample. Study-wide findings and limitations: It was suggested by the authors that each seasonal influenza vaccination may recruit only a limited number of new T cells.

The sequences come from PBMCs from blood, collected less than 15 days before vaccination. The source is a man aged 50 to 59 who received an inactivated influenza vaccine. Donor details come from another sample of the same person, matched by shared clones.

CDR3 sequence: CASSLTDSSGGYTF. The bases read TGCGCCAGCAGCTTGACGGACAGCTCTGGGGGCTACACCTTC. The chain joins TRBV5-1 to TRBJ1-2; matching of 6 bases hints at TRBD1 as the D gene. Taken from cysteine to phenylalanine, the CDR3 has 14 residues. The only DNA kept is the CDR3, 42 bases in frame from the first base. V gives up 1 base and J gives up 8 bases, and the segment between their germline ends measures 15 bases. Sequences SGHRS (CDR1) and YFSETQ (CDR2) are obtained from the germline V gene.